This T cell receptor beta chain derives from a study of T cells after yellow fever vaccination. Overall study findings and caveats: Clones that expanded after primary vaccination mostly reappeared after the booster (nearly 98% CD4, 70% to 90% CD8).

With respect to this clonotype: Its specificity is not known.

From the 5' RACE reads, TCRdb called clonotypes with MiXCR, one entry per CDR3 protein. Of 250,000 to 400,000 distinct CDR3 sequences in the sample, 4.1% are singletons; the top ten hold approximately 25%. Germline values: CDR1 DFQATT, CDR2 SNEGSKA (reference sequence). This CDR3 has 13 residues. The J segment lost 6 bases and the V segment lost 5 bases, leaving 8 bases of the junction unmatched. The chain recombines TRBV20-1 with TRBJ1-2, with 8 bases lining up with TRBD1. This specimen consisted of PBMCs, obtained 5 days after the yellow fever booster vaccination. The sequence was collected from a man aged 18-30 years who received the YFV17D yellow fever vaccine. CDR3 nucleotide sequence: TGCAGTGCTGGTCGACAGGGGTGGAATGGCTACACCTTC. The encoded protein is CSAGRQGWNGYTF.